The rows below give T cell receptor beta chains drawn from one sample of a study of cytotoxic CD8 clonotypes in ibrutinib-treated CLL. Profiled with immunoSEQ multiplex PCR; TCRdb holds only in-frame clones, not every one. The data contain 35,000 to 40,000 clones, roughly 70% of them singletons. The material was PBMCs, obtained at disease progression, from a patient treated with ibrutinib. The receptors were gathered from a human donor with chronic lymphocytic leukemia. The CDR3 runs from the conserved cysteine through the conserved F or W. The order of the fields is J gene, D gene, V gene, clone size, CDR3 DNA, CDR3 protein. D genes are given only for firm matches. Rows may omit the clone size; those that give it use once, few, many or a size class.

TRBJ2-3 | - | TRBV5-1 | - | TGCGCCAGCAGCTTGGGGCCCCGACCTGGGACAGATACGCAGTATTTT | CASSLGPRPGTDTQYF
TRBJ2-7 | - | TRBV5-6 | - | TGTGCCAGCAGCAAACAGCCAAACTACGAGCAGTACTTC | CASSKQPNYEQYF
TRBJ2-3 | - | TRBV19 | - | TGTGCCAGCGGGGTTGTTAGCACAGATACGCAGTATTTT | CASGVVSTDTQYF
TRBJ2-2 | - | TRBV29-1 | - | TGCAGCGTTGAAAGTGGAGGGATTAAGAACACCGGGGAGCTGTTTTTT | CSVESGGIKNTGELFF
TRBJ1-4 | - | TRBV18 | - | TGTGCCAGCTCACCAGACACTGGCTCTAATGAAAAACTGTTTTTT | CASSPDTGSNEKLFF
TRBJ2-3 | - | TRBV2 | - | TGTGCCAGCAGAGGAGGCCTCACAGATACGCAGTATTTT | CASRGGLTDTQYF
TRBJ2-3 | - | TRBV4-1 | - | TGCGCCAGCAGCACCCTAGCAGGGGGGGCCGTAGATACGCAGTATTTT | CASSTLAGGAVDTQYF
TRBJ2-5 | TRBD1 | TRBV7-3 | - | TGTGCCAGCGCGACAGGGGGCGGAGAGACCCAGTACTTC | CASATGGGETQYF
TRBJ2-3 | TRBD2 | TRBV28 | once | TGTGCCAGCAGTTTGAGGTCTAGCGGGAGTTATACGCAGTATTTT | CASSLRSSGSYTQYF
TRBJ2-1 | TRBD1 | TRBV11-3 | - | TGTGCCAGCAGCTCGGGGACAGCCAATGAGCAGTTCTTC | CASSSGTANEQFF
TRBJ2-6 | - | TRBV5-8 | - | TGTGCCAGCAGCTTGTTCGGAGCTGGGGCCAACGTCCTGACTTTC | CASSLFGAGANVLTF
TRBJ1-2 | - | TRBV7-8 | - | TGTGCCAGCAGCTTAGCCAGCCTCTATGGCTACACCTTC | CASSLASLYGYTF
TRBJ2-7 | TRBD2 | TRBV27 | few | TGTGCCAGCAGTTTTGGCGGGGGGCCTTACGAGCAGTACTTC | CASSFGGGPYEQYF
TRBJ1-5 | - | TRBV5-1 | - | TGCGCCAGCAGCCCCGAGCTCGGTCACAATCAGCCCCAGCATTTT | CASSPELGHNQPQHF
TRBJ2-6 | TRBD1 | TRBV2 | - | TGTGCCAGCAGGGGGACAGTACACTCTGGGGCCAACGTCCTGACTTTC | CASRGTVHSGANVLTF
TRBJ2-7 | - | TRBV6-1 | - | TGTGCCAGCAACCTAGGGACCTCCGCTAATTACGAGCAGTACTTC | CASNLGTSANYEQYF
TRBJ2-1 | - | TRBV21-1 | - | TGTGCCAGCAGCGGGGGGGCTTCCTACAATGAGCAGTTCTTC | CASSGGASYNEQFF
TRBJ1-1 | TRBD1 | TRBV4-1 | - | TGCGCCAGCAGCCAACCCATCCGGGACAGGGGAACTGAAGCTTTCTTT | CASSQPIRDRGTEAFF
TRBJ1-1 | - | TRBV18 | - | TGTGCCAGCTCCCCCGGGGCGCCACAAGCTTTCTTT | CASSPGAPQAFF
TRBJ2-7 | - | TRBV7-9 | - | TGTGCCAGCAGCTTAGCGGGGCTAGCCCACGAGCAGTACTTC | CASSLAGLAHEQYF
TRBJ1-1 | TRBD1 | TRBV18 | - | TGTGCCAGCACTAGGGACAGGGAACACACTGAAGCTTTCTTT | CASTRDREHTEAFF
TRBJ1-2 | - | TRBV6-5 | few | TGTGCCAGCAGATTGCAAGTCGGGGGCGGCTACACCTTC | CASRLQVGGGYTF
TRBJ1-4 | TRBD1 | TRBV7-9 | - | TGTGCCAGCAGCCCCGGGGTGGGACAGGAAGAAAAACTGTTTTTT | CASSPGVGQEEKLFF
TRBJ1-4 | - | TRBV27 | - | TGTGCCAGCAGCCCACGGGAGGGGAATGAAAAACTGTTTTTT | CASSPREGNEKLFF
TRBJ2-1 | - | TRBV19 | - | TGTGCCAGTAGTATTACCGCTAGCTCCTACAATGAGCAGTTCTTC | CASSITASSYNEQFF
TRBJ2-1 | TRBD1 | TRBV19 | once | TGTGCCAGTAGTAGAGGGGGCGCGAATTACAATGAGCAGTTCTTC | CASSRGGANYNEQFF
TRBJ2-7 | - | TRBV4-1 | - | TGCGCCAGCAGCCAAGAGACAAGGACCTCCTACGAGCAGTACTTC | CASSQETRTSYEQYF
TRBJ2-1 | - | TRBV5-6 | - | TGTGCCAGCAGCTTGGGAGCCTACAATGAGCAGTTCTTC | CASSLGAYNEQFF
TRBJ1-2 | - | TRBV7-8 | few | TGTGCCAGCAGCTTAGGTTCTGGGGGCTCGGGCTATGGCTACACCTTC | CASSLGSGGSGYGYTF
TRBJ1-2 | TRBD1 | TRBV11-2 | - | TGTGCCAGCAGCTTAGTGACAGGGGAGGATGGCTACACCTTC | CASSLVTGEDGYTF
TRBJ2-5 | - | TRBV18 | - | TGTGCCAGCCAACCTAGGGTCCAAGAGACCCAGTACTTC | CASQPRVQETQYF
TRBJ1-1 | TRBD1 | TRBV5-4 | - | TGTGCCAGCAGCGCGGGACAGGGGGAGACTGAAGCTTTCTTT | CASSAGQGETEAFF
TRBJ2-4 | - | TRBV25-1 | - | TGTGCCAGCAGCGGGTTGAACGTGAAAAACATTCAGTACTTC | CASSGLNVKNIQYF
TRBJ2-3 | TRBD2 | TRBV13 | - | TGTGCCAGCAGCCCGGAGCGGGGCCTACGCACAGATACGCAGTATTTT | CASSPERGLRTDTQYF
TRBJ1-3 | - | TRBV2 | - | TGTGCCAGCAGGGCGGATGGGTCAGTTAGGCCGATCTCTGGAAACACCATATATTTT | CASRADGSVRPISGNTIYF
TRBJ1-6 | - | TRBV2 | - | TGTGCCAGCAGTGAAGGAAACAGGTGGAAGGACTCACCCCTCCACTTT | CASSEGNRWKDSPLHF
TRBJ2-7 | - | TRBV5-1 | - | TGCGCCAGCAGCTCAACGGGACTCCAGAGCTCCTACGAGCAGTACTTC | CASSSTGLQSSYEQYF
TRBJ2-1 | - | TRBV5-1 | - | TGCGCCAGCAGCGGGGAGAGCGGGCCCACCCGAGGGGAGCAGTTCTTC | CASSGESGPTRGEQFF
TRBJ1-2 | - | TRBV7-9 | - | TGTGCCAGCAGCCGTGGGACGACGGTTGAGGGCTACACCTTC | CASSRGTTVEGYTF
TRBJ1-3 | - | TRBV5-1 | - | TGCGCCAGCAGCTTACAGGGCTTAGGTGGAAACACCATATATTTT | CASSLQGLGGNTIYF
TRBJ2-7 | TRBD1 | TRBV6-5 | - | TGTGCCAGCAGACCCCTGTGGACAGGGTTTTTGAAGCAGTACTTC | CASRPLWTGFLKQYF
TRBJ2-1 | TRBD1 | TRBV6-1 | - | TGTGCCAGCAGTGTACAGGGGGCGACCTACAATGAGCAGTTCTTC | CASSVQGATYNEQFF
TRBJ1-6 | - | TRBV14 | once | TGTGCCAGCAGCCCATCTCCAAAGGGGTTCGATAATTCACCCCTCCACTTT | CASSPSPKGFDNSPLHF
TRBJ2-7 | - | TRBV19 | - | TGTGCCAGTAGTTCATACCAGGGGGGGGCCTACGAGCAGTACTTC | CASSSYQGGAYEQYF
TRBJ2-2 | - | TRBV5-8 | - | TGTGCCAGCAGCCCCATCCTAGGACAGATCACCGGGGAGCTGTTTTTT | CASSPILGQITGELFF
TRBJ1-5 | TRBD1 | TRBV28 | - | TGTGCCAGCATCACGGGACAGGGGAATCAGCCCCAGCATTTT | CASITGQGNQPQHF
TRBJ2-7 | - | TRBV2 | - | TGTGCCAGCACTTTACTCTACGAGCAGTACTTC | CASTLLYEQYF
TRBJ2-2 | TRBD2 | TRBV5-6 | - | TGTGCCAGCAGCTTGGTGTTTAGCGGGGGACCGAACACCGGGGAGCTGTTTTTT | CASSLVFSGGPNTGELFF
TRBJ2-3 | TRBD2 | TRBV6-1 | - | TGTGCCAGCAGTGAACTAGCGGGAGGGCCAGATACGCAGTATTTT | CASSELAGGPDTQYF
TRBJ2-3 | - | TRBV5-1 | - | TGCGCCAGCAGCTTTTGGGATCTCTCCACAGATACGCAGTATTTT | CASSFWDLSTDTQYF
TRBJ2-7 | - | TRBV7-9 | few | TGTGCCAGCAGCTCTGACTCGTGGAGCTCCTACGAGCAGTACTTC | CASSSDSWSSYEQYF
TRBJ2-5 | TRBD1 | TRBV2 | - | TGTGCCAGCAGTACCGGGACAGGTCAAGAGACCCAGTACTTC | CASSTGTGQETQYF
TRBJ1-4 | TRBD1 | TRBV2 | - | TGTGCCAGCACGGGACAGGGGTTTGCTAATGAAAAACTGTTTTTT | CASTGQGFANEKLFF
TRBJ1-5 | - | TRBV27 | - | TGTGCCAGCAGTTCTCAGGGTCGTCAGCCCCAGCATTTT | CASSSQGRQPQHF
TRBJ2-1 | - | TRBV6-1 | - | TGTGCCAGCAGTGAGTTCCCCCCCCCTAATTCGAATGAGCAGTTCTTC | CASSEFPPPNSNEQFF
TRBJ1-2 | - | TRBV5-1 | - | TGCGCCAGCAGCTTGGCTGGGACGGGGGGCTACACCTTC | CASSLAGTGGYTF